This T cell receptor (beta chain) was found in a study of human T cells and chemical hapten exposure. Study-level information: The sensitizer, 2% DPC, was used on roughly 2 cm by roughly 2 cm of upper inner arm skin. Study findings and constraints: TCRs exceeding a frequency of 1 in 1000 stayed unchanged under DPC sensitization.

Of note for this clonotype: Its antigen is not known.

The time point denotes: patch test 3, about 24 weeks after DPC sensitization. The treatment here: therapeutic diphenylcyclopropenone sensitization with weekly scalp DPC. Extraction of total RNA was performed on unfractionated whole blood. Germline CDR1 reads DFQATT; CDR2 reads SNEGSKA (reference sequence). The CDR3 is 12 residues long. Trimming stripped 5 bases from V and 8 bases from J, with 13 bases between. The library labeled individual cDNA molecules by adding unique molecular identifiers to them. From the RACE reads, TCRdb called clonotypes with MiXCR, one entry per CDR3 protein. The data contain 210,000 or so distinct CDR3 sequences, around 25% of them singletons.

This chain joins TRBV20-1 and TRBJ2-1; D is uncertain. The specimen comprised whole blood, sampled in connection with sensitization to the hapten diphenylcyclopropenone (DPC). The TCR comes from a woman aged 40 to 55 with alopecia areata. Some clones in this sample may be carry-over from other donors' samples. Written as DNA, the CDR3 is TGCAGTGCTCCGACCCACGCGGATGAGCAGTTCTTC. Its protein is CSAPTHADEQFF.